Presented here are 4 T cell receptor beta chains from one specimen sequenced in a study of T cells in narcolepsy. Measured with immunoSEQ multiplex PCR; TCRdb has only the in-frame clones, and not every one. The repertoire includes tens of thousands of clones, about 85% of them detected once, and 1.5% to 2% sits in the top ten. Input material: CD45RA- memory CD4+ T cells from PBMCs. These receptors originate from a human donor with narcolepsy.

This CDR3 reads CASSLEGFANEKLFF. The CDR3 DNA sequence: TGTGCCAGCAGCTTAGAGGGGTTTGCTAATGAAAAACTGTTTTTT. The chain recombines TRBV7-6 with TRBJ1-4; perhaps TRBD1 as D (5 bases). Trimming removed 1 base at V and 3 bases at J, with 9 bases between. Germline V gives CDR1 SGHVS, CDR2 FNYEAQ. The CDR3 is 15 residues long.

The chain employs TRBV5-1 and TRBJ2-1, with 9 bases fitting TRBD1. CDR1 and CDR2 from the germline V gene are SGHRS and YFSETQ. The CDR3 has 15 amino acids. V dropped 4 bases and J dropped 6; count of bases not matched to a gene: 8. DNA of the CDR3: TGCGCCAGCAGCCCATGGGACAGGGCGGGCAATGAGCAGTTCTTC. It yields the protein CASSPWDRAGNEQFF.

This chain connects TRBV28 to TRBJ2-3; TRBD2 aligns across 10 bases. CDR1 is MDHEN and CDR2 is SYDVKM in the germline V gene. V shed 3 bases and J 3 bases; nucleotides not matched to a gene: 3. The CDR3 spans 15 residues. In DNA, the CDR3 is TGTGCCAGCAGTTTCGCTAGCGGGGGAACAGATACGCAGTATTTT. This gives the protein CASSFASGGTDTQYF.

The chain couples TRBV2 to TRBJ2-3, with D unclear. CDR3 length equals 15 residues. V was cut by 6 bases and J by 5 bases, with 18 bases left in between. In germline, CDR1 is SNHLY, CDR2 FYNNEI. The CDR3 DNA reads as TGTGCCAGCAGCTTTACGGATGTCCTAGGAGATACGCAGTATTTT. It encodes CASSFTDVLGDTQYF.